This TCR beta chain was identified during a study of control samples from healthy donors and cancer patients. V shed 3 bases and J shed 9 bases, with 7 bases lying between them. The length of the CDR3 is 12 residues. Germline CDR1 SGDLS, CDR2 YYNGEE. The method was immunoSEQ multiplex PCR; TCRdb's version includes in-frame clones alone and lacks a portion of them. The sample includes roughly 59,000 clones, under 95% of them seen just once. The chain has TRBV9 and TRBJ1-6; no firm D call. The receptor's source is a man in his forties with colorectal cancer. The sequenced sample was PBMCs. The CDR3 DNA reads as TGTGCCAGCAGCGACGAGGGTTCACCCCTCCACTTT. Protein sequence: CASSDEGSPLHF.